A selection of T cell receptor beta chains follows, all from one sample in a study of blood T cell repertoires in COVID-19. Produced via immunoSEQ multiplex PCR; TCRdb's table is partial and in-frame only. This sample yields 130,000 to 150,000 clones, of which 85% are seen a single time; over 2.5% belongs to the top ten. Sequences were obtained from peripheral blood. Receptors originate from a human donor with acute or convalescent COVID-19. The donor label of this sample is uncertain. Each CDR3 is given with its conserved first and last residue. Fields, in order: V gene, D gene, clone size, J gene, CDR3 DNA, CDR3 protein. The D gene is left open where the match is weak. A clone size is listed for some rows: how often the clone was seen (once, few, many), or a class if it is expanded.

TRBV11-3	TRBD2	few	TRBJ2-1	TGTGCCAGCAGCCCTCATAGCGGGAGGGCCATGGATGAGCAGTTCTTC	CASSPHSGRAMDEQFF
TRBV10-2	TRBD1	.	TRBJ1-2	TGCGCCAGCAGTGAGGTCAGGGGGGAGAATGGCTACACCTTC	CASSEVRGENGYTF
TRBV10-3	.	.	TRBJ2-3	TGTGCCAACAAGGGGGAATCTAGCACAGATACGCAGTATTTT	CANKGESSTDTQYF
TRBV27	.	.	TRBJ1-4	TGTGCCAGCAGTTTAACAAGGGGAAATGAAAAACTGTTTTTT	CASSLTRGNEKLFF
TRBV7-9	.	.	TRBJ2-1	TGTGCCAGCAGCTTTCTCAGCTCCTACAATGAGCAGTTCTTC	CASSFLSSYNEQFF
TRBV9	TRBD2	.	TRBJ2-7	TGTGCCAGCAGCGTAGCTTCCGGGGGGGCCTTAGGTGGAAACGAGCAGTACTTC	CASSVASGGALGGNEQYF
TRBV24-1	TRBD1	.	TRBJ1-4	TGTGCCACCGGACAGGGAGGTAATGAAAAACTGTTTTTT	CATGQGGNEKLFF
TRBV6-5	.	.	TRBJ1-5	TGTGCCACAAGATCTGGGGGGGAAGCCAATCAGCCCCAGCATTTT	CATRSGGEANQPQHF
TRBV5-6	TRBD1	once	TRBJ1-2	TGTGCCAGCAGCTCTGGTGGACAGGTAATTCCCTATGGCTACACCTTC	CASSSGGQVIPYGYTF
TRBV28	.	.	TRBJ1-4	TGTGCCAGCAGTTCAGGAGGGGTGGTTGAAAAACTGTTTTTT	CASSSGGVVEKLFF
TRBV4-2	TRBD2	.	TRBJ2-1	TGTGCCAGCAGCCAAGCGTCCTTGCGGGGGGCCAGCTCCTACAATGAGCAGTTCTTC	CASSQASLRGASSYNEQFF
TRBV28	.	.	TRBJ1-2	TGTGCCAGCAGGGAGTCTCCCCTGAAGGGCTACACCTTC	CASRESPLKGYTF
TRBV12-3/TRBV12-4	TRBD1	.	TRBJ2-1	TGTGCCAGCAGGACAGGGGGCGGTGAGCAGTTCTTC	CASRTGGGEQFF
TRBV6-2/TRBV6-3	TRBD1	.	TRBJ1-2	TGTGCCAGCAGTTACCGGGCTCCGGGACAGGGGTATGGCTACACCTTC	CASSYRAPGQGYGYTF
TRBV3-1/TRBV3-2	.	.	TRBJ2-3	TGTGCCAGCAGCCAAGGGGCATGGGTAAGCACAGATACGCAGTATTTT	CASSQGAWVSTDTQYF
TRBV24-1	.	.	TRBJ1-2	TGTGCCACCAGTGAGCGCAGGGGCCTGATCTATGGCTACACCTTC	CATSERRGLIYGYTF
TRBV29-1	TRBD1	.	TRBJ1-6	TGTAAGGACAGGGGAGAATCACCCCTCCACTTT	CKDRGESPLHF
TRBV27	.	.	TRBJ2-1	TGTGCCAGCAGTTTGAGTTCCTACAATGAGCAGTTCTTC	CASSLSSYNEQFF
TRBV29-1	.	.	TRBJ2-7	TGCAGCGTTGAGATCGCGGGGCCTCGGAGGGCCTACGAGCAGTACTTC	CSVEIAGPRRAYEQYF
TRBV11-1	.	.	TRBJ1-1	TGTGCCAGCAGCCCAAGGGACGGGGGATGGGACACTGAAGCTTTCTTT	CASSPRDGGWDTEAFF